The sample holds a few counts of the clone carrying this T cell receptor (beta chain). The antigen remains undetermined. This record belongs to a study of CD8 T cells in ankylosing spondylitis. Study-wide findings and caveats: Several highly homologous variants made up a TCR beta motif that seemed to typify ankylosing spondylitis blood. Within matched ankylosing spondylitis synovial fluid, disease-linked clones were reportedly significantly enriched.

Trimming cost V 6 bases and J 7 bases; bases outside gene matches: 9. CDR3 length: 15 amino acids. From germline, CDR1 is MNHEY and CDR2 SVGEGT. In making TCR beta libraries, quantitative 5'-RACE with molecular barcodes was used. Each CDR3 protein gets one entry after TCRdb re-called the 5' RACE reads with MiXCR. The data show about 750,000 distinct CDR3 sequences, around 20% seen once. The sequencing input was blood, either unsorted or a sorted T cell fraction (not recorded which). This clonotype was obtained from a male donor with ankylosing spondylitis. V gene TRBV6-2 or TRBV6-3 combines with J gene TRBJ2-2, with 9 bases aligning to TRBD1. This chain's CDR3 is CASRPTGGRVGELFF. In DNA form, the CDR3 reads TGTGCCAGCAGACCGACAGGGGGGCGAGTCGGGGAGCTGTTTTTT.